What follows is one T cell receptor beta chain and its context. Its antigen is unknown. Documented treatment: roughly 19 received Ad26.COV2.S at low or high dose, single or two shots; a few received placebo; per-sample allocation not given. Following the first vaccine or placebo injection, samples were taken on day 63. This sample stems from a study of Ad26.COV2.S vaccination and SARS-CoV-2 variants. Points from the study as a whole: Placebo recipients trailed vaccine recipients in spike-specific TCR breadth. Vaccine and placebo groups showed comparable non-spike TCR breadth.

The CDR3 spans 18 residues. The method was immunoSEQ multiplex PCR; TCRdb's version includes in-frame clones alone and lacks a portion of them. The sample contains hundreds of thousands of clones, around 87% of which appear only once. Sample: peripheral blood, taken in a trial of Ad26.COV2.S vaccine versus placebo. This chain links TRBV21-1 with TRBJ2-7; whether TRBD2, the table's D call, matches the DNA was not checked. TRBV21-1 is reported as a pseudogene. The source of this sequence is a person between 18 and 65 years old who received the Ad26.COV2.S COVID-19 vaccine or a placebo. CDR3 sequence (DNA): TGTGCCAGCAGCAAAGGTGGGGCTAGCGGGGGACCCCCCTACGAGCAGTACTTC. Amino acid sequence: CASSKGGASGGPPYEQYF.